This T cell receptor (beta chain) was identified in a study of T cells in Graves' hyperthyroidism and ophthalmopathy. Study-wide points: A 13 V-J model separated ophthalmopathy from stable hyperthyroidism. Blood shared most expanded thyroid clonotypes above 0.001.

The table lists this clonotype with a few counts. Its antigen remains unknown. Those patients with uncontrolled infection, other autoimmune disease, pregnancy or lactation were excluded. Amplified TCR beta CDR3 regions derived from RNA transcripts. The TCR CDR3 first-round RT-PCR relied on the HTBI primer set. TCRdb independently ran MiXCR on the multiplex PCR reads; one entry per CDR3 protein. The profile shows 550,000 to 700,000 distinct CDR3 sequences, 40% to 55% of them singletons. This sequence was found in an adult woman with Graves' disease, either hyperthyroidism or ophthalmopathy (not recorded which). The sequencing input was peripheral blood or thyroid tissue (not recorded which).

CDR3 residues: CASTTSYQPQHF. The CDR3 DNA reads TGTGCCAGCACCACCTCTTATCAGCCCCAGCATTTT. V usage is TRBV28 and J usage is TRBJ1-5; no clear D gene. Germline CDR1 reads MDHEN; CDR2 reads SYDVKM. The ends were cut back, 7 bases at V and 5 bases at J, with 9 bases in the middle. The CDR3 consists of 12 residues.